This T cell receptor (beta chain) was retrieved from a study of T cells in Graves' hyperthyroidism and ophthalmopathy. Findings of the study overall: Blood shared most expanded thyroid clonotypes above 0.001.

The length of the CDR3 is 17 residues. Trimming took 6 bases from V and 0 from J; bases not matched to a gene: 6. From germline, CDR1 is SEHNR and CDR2 FQNEAQ (reference sequence). PBMCs were obtained from 7.5 to 10 ml fresh peripheral blood. It was RNA transcripts that yielded the amplified TCR beta CDR3 regions. Initially, a first-round RT-PCR of the TCR CDR3 employed the HTBI primer set. TCRdb re-called the multiplex PCR reads through MiXCR, storing one row per CDR3 protein. The sample carries about 380,000 distinct CDR3 sequences, roughly 13% recorded once. As for this clonotype: What it binds is unknown.

What was sequenced was blood. V is TRBV7-9 and J is TRBJ2-3; TRBD2 matches 13 bases. The receptor comes from a man younger than 40 with Graves' hyperthyroidism that later progressed to Graves' ophthalmopathy. CDR3 protein: CASRRPGLAGSTDTQYF. The CDR3 DNA reads as TGTGCCAGCAGGCGCCCGGGACTAGCGGGAAGCACAGATACGCAGTATTTT.